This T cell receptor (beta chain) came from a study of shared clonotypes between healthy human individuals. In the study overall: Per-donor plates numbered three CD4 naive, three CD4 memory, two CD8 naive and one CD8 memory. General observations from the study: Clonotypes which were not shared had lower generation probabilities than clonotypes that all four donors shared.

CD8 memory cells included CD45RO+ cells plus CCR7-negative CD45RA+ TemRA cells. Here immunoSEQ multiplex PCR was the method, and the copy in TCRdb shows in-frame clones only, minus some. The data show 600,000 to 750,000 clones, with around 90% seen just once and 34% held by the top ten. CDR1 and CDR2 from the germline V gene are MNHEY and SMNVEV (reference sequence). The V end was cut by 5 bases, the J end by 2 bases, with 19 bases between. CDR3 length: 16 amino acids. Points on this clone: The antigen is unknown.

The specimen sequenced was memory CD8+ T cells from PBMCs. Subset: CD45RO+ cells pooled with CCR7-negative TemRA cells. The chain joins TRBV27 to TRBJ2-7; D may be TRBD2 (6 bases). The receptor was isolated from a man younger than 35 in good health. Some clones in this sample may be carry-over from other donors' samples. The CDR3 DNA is TGTGCCAGCAGTCCCGGACTAAGCTCGGCCCCCTACGAGCAGTACTTC. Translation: CASSPGLSSAPYEQYF.